This T cell receptor beta chain was sequenced in a study of shared clonotypes between healthy human individuals. Looking at the study overall: The study used three CD4 naive, three CD4 memory, two CD8 naive and one CD8 memory plate per donor.

CDR1 is SGHRS and CDR2 is YFSETQ in the germline V gene. Trimming removed 2 bases at V and 6 bases at J, with 12 bases between. CDR3 length equals 13 residues. Only CD45RO-negative cells positively selected for CCR7 counted as naive CD8 cells, so terminally differentiated effector memory CD45RA+ cells were excluded. Assay used: immunoSEQ multiplex PCR; TCRdb lists only in-frame clones, some missing. The table records about 680,000 clones, about 90% of them present only once. This clone was detected only once. Its antigen is not identified. Study-wide results and limits: Naive subsets, compared against memory subsets, generally had larger estimated richness values.

This clonotype originated in a man aged 25 to 45 in good health. The chain uses TRBV5-1 and TRBJ2-7, with D possibly being TRBD1 or TRBD2 (5 bases each). The source material was naive CD8+ T cells sorted from blood. CDR3 DNA: TGCGCCAGCAGCTTCGTGGCAGGGAGCGAGCAGTACTTC. Translating it yields CASSFVAGSEQYF.